The clone carrying this TCR beta chain appeared a few times. Its antigen is not identified. Relative to the germline gene, one junction end is altered; a read error may explain this. Germline CDR1 SEHNR, CDR2 FQNEAQ (reference sequence). The CDR3 totals 13 residues. The source of the sample is a study of response to subunit inactivated influenza vaccine. The study, taken as a whole, reports: That few new T cells are recruited by each seasonal influenza vaccination was the authors' suggestion.

In TCRdb, the RT-PCR reads were re-called with MiXCR into one record per CDR3 protein. The sample lists 300,000 to 350,000 distinct CDR3 sequences, 21% occurring once. The TCR originated in a man between 50 and 75 years old who received an inactivated influenza vaccine. The gene calls are TRBV7-9 and TRBJ1-2; no firm D call. The specimen comprised PBMCs from blood, sampled less than 22 months after vaccination. The CDR3 sequence is CASSSPMGNGYTF. CDR3 sequence (DNA): TGTGCCAGCAGCTCCCCAATGGGGAATGGCTACACATTC.